A single sample gave rise to the 11 T cell receptor beta chains below, sequenced in a study of molecular identifiers for immune sequencing clone quantification. TCRdb re-called the PCR reads with MiXCR, one entry per CDR3 protein. The profile covers 40,000 or so distinct CDR3 sequences, with less than 20% appearing a single time and under 1.4% taken by the ten largest. The sample taken for sequencing was naive CD8+ T cells from blood, with Jurkat cell RNA spiked in. Subset in this sample: FACS-sorted CD8+CD4-CCR7+CD45RA+ naive T cells. The receptor set was obtained from a human donor in good health. Some libraries in this study had Jurkat cell RNA spiked in.

This clonotype came up many times. The chain links TRBV5-8 to TRBJ2-7, with a possible D match to TRBD1 (6 bases). CDR3 length equals 15 residues. The germline V and J ends were trimmed by 4 bases and 4 bases, with 18 bases remaining between them. Germline values: CDR1 SGHTS, CDR2 YDEGEE. CDR3 region: CASSRIPGDEYEQYF. CDR3 DNA: TGTGCCAGCAGCCGAATTCCAGGGGACGAGTACGAGCAGTACTTC.

This clonotype was found many times. J is TRBJ2-5 and V is TRBV20-1, with 8 bases identical to TRBD1. Germline V gives CDR1 DFQATT, CDR2 SNEGSKA (reference sequence). The CDR3 contains 13 residues. The CDR3 bases are TGCAGGCCGGGGACAGGATCCCAAGAGACCCAGTACTTC. This codes for CRPGTGSQETQYF.

On this clonotype itself: At one boundary the junction diverges from the germline segment, which might be a read error. The CDR3 is CVSSYSQGGANTDTQYF. The CDR3 DNA reads TGTGTCAGCAGTTACTCGCAAGGGGGGGCGAACACAGATACGCAGTATTTT. The genes are TRBV6-2 or TRBV6-3 and TRBJ2-3; weak D call: TRBD2 (7 bases). CDR1 and CDR2 (germline): MNHEY, SVGEGT. There are 17 residues in the CDR3.

This clonotype was detected ten times or more. The V and J genes are TRBV20-1 and TRBJ2-7; 10 positions agree with TRBD1. The junction had 6 bases not matched to a gene; V was cut back by 6 bases and J by 1 base. This CDR3 is 14 amino acids long. Germline values: CDR1 DFQATT, CDR2 SNEGSKA (reference sequence). The CDR3 region has the DNA TGCAGTGCACTGGACAGGGGGGGGTCCTACGAGCAGTACTTC. Amino acid sequence: CSALDRGGSYEQYF.

The J gene is TRBJ1-2, the V gene TRBV4-2, with D unclear. In germline, CDR1 is LGHNA, CDR2 YNFKEQ. The CDR3 length is 15 residues. Trimming took off 0 bases at V and 4 bases at J, with 12 bases between the two ends. The CDR3 loop reads CASSQDNLAGYGYTF. The CDR3 DNA sequence: TGTGCCAGCAGCCAAGATAACCTAGCGGGCTATGGCTACACCTTC.

The rearrangement links TRBV9 to TRBJ1-1; TRBD1 is a possible D gene (5 bases). There are 16 residues in the CDR3. The germline gives CDR1 SGDLS, CDR2 YYNGEE. V lost 3 bases and J lost 2, with 17 bases in between. CDR3 loop: CASSGGAHAINTEAFF. The CDR3 DNA follows: TGTGCCAGCAGCGGAGGGGCCCACGCAATTAACACTGAAGCTTTCTTT.

This clonotype was picked up many times. V gene TRBV4-1 combines with J gene TRBJ2-3, with no clear D. This CDR3 spans 15 amino acids. V was trimmed by 0 bases and J by 6 bases, leaving 13 bases between them. Germline CDR1 MGHRA, CDR2 YSYEKL. CDR3 nucleotides: TGCGCCAGCAGCCAAGAAACGCATACCTCGGATACGCAGTATTTT. It encodes CASSQETHTSDTQYF.

This clonotype came up many times. This chain joins TRBV5-4 and TRBJ2-7; possibly TRBD2 for D (5 bases). Trimming shortened V by 2 bases and J by 6 bases, and 12 bases separated the two germline ends. The CDR3 is 13 amino acids. Germline lookup yields CDR1 SGHNT and CDR2 YYREEE (reference sequence). CDR3 bases: TGTGCCAGCAGCTTTAACGGGGTAGCCGAGCAGTACTTC. Encoded protein: CASSFNGVAEQYF.

By share, this clonotype ranks as medium-sized. The chain uses TRBV5-5 and TRBJ2-4; the D is unclear. Germline values: CDR1 SGHKS, CDR2 YYEKEE (reference sequence). The germline V and J ends were trimmed by 2 bases and 0 bases, with 9 bases remaining between them. The CDR3 spans 15 residues. This CDR3 is CASSFSHLAKNIQYF. The CDR3 nucleotides are TGTGCCAGCAGCTTTTCGCACCTAGCCAAAAACATTCAGTACTTC.

This chain uses TRBV5-5 with TRBJ2-5; D perhaps matches TRBD1 (5 bases). Trimming took 2 bases from V and 2 from J, leaving 13 bases between them. Per germline, CDR1 SGHKS and CDR2 YYEKEE (reference sequence). This CDR3 has 15 amino acids. Here the CDR3 reads CASSLVIQGQETQYF. CDR3 nucleotides: TGTGCCAGCAGCTTAGTAATCCAGGGACAAGAGACCCAGTACTTC. Filled out from reference TRBV5-5 and TRBJ2-5, the complete variable domain reads DAGVTQSPTHLIKTRGQQVTLRCSPISGHKSVSWYQQVLGQGPQFIFQYYEKEERGRGNFPDRFSARQFPNYSSELNVNALLLGDSALYLCASSLVIQGQETQYFGPGTRLLVL.

This clonotype was seen repeatedly, ten times or more. This chain uses TRBV27 with TRBJ2-7; TRBD2 is a possible D gene (5 bases). Trimming took 3 bases from V and 2 from J, leaving 11 bases between them. CDR1 is MNHEY and CDR2 is SMNVEV in the germline V gene (reference sequence). CDR3 length: 14 residues. This CDR3 reads CASSFAGGAYEQYF. As DNA, the CDR3 is TGTGCCAGCAGTTTTGCGGGTGGGGCCTACGAGCAGTACTTC.